This TCR beta chain was sequenced for a study of blood T cell repertoires in COVID-19. In the study overall: COVID-19 samples, acute and convalescent, were from the United States, Italy and Spain. The cDNA or gDNA used as material had been derived from T cells, B-cell-depleted T cells, or PBMCs.

Participant ages covered about 18 to 95 years across 24 US areas. Per the original data handling: The assay estimated nucleated cells by amplifying reference gene primers. Some clones are missing from TCRdb's copy, which holds only in-frame ones; the method was immunoSEQ multiplex PCR. V and J calls and clone size come straight from that table; D and trimming were deduced from the DNA. This table holds roughly 260,000 clones, 83% found once. This CDR3 has 18 residues. Per germline, CDR1 SGHRS and CDR2 YFSETQ. V was cut by 4 bases and J by 0 bases, with 22 bases left in between. The chain carries TRBV5-1 and TRBJ1-2, with D uncertain. This receptor was identified in a woman between 40 and 50 years old who had been exposed to COVID-19. Material: PBMCs or T cells enriched from blood (not recorded which). The CDR3: CASSIGLFRTGANYGYTF. The CDR3 region has the DNA TGCGCCAGCAGCATTGGATTATTCCGGACGGGAGCTAACTATGGCTACACCTTC.